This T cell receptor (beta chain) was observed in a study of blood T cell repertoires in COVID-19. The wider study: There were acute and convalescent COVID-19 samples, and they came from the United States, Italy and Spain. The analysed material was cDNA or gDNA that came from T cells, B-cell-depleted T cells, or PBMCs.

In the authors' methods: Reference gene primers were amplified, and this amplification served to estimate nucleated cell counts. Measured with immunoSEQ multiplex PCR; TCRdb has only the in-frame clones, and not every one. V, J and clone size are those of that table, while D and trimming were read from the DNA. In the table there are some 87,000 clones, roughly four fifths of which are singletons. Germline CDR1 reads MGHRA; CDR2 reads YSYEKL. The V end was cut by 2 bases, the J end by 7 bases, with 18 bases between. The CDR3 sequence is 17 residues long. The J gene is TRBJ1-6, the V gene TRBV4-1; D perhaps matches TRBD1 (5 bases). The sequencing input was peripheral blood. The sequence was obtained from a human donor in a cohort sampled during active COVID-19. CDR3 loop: CASSQLQVPNLNSPLHF. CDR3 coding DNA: TGCGCCAGCAGCCAACTACAGGTACCCAATTTGAATTCACCCCTCCACTTT.